This T cell receptor (beta chain) was profiled in a study of blood T cell repertoires in COVID-19. Turning to the study itself: Spain, Italy and the United States supplied samples that represented acute and convalescent COVID-19.

Two negative PCRs, clearance, or symptom resolution were required of recovered Cohort 3 donors. In the original processing: Amplification from reference gene primers served as the basis for estimated nucleated cell counts. The repertoire was sequenced with immunoSEQ multiplex PCR; TCRdb's copy has only in-frame clones and lacks some. The V and J calls and clone size come from that table; D and trimming were worked out from the DNA. The data show roughly 500,000 clones, roughly 88% seen once. Germline V gene lookup returns CDR1 SGHDT and CDR2 YYEEEE. Between the trimmed V and J ends, which lost 4 bases and 1 base, there was a span of 12 bases. CDR3 size: 14 residues.

This sequence joins TRBV5-6 and TRBJ2-7; a weak D match, TRBD2 (6 bases). This receptor was obtained from a woman between 40 and 55 years old who had recovered from COVID-19. Sequencing was carried out using PBMCs or T cells enriched from blood (not recorded which). CDR3 nucleotide sequence: TGTGCCAGCAGCCGCCGTAGCGGATCCTACGAGCAGTACTTC. It specifies CASSRRSGSYEQYF.